The clone carrying this TCR beta chain appeared a few times. Its specificity is unknown. This sample stems from a study of post-analysis software for immune sequencing data. About the study: The cohort encompassed relapsing-remitting, secondary progressive and progressive-relapsing multiple sclerosis disease courses.

Study findings and constraints: Compared with controls, patients had more of about five TRBV segments, including TRBV5-6, TRBV5-1 and TRBV20-1. Comparison with controls showed significantly lower normalized Chao1 diversity in multiple sclerosis patients. Batch-mates among the samples co-clustered strongly by F measure.

The V gene's germline CDR1 is MNHEY and CDR2 SVGAGI. V gave up 2 bases and J gave up 2 bases, with 10 bases separating them. The CDR3 runs to 14 residues. Tagging with unique molecular identifiers was a feature of the TCR beta cDNA libraries. The source material, roughly 0.9 to 11 million T cells, gave rise to 450,000 to 550,000 cDNA molecules. TCRdb used MiXCR to reprocess the PCR reads, holding one entry per CDR3 protein. The sample consists of roughly 800,000 distinct CDR3 sequences, around 42% of them appearing once. V and J are TRBV6-5 and TRBJ2-7; a weak D match, TRBD2 (5 bases). The source of this sequence is a girl aged 5-17 years with multiple sclerosis. The sample was blood. In nucleotides, the CDR3 is TGTGCCAGCAGTTACGCCCTCGGGGCCTACGAGCAGTACTTC. Translated, it gives CASSYALGAYEQYF.